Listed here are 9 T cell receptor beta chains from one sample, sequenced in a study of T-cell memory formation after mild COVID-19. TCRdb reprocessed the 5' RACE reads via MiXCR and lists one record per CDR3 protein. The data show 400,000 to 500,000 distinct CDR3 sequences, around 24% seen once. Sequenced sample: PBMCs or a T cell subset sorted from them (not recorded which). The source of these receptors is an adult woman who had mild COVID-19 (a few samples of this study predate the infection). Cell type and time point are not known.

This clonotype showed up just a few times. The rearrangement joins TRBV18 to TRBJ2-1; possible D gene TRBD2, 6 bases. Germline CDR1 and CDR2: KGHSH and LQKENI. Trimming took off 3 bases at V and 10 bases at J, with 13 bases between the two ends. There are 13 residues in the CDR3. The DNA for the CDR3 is TGTGCCAGCTCACCGGACTCGGCGGGAGAGCAGTTCTTC. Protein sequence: CASSPDSAGEQFF. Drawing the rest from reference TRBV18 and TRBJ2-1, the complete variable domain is NAGVMQNPRHLVRRRGQEARLRCSPMKGHSHVYWYRQLPEEGLKFMVYLQKENIIDESGMPKERFSAEFPKEGPSILRIQQVVRGDSAAYFCASSPDSAGEQFFGPGTRLTVL.

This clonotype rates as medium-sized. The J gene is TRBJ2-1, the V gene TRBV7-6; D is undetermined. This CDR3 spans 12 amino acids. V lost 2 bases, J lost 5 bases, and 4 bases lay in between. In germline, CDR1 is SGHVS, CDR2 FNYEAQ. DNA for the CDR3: TGTGCCAGCAGCTTAACCGACAATGAGCAGTTCTTC. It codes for CASSLTDNEQFF.

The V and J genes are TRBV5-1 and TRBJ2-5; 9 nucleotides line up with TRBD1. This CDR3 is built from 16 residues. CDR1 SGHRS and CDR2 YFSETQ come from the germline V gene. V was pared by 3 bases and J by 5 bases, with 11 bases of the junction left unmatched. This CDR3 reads CASSWTPGQGRETQYF. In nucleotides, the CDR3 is TGCGCCAGCAGCTGGACACCGGGACAGGGCAGGGAGACCCAGTACTTC.

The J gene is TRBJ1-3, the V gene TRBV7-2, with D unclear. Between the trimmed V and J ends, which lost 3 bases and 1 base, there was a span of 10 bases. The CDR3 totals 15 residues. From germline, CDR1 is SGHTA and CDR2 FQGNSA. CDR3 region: CASSFRRPSGNTIYF. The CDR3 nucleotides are TGTGCCAGCAGCTTCCGCAGGCCTTCTGGAAACACCATATATTTT.

The CDR3: CATAPATDTQYF. The CDR3 DNA reads as TGTGCCACTGCCCCCGCTACAGATACGCAGTATTTT. This chain links TRBV24-1 with TRBJ2-3; D call uncertain. V was trimmed by 10 bases and J by 3 bases, leaving 10 bases between them. CDR3 size: 12 residues. The germline CDR1 and CDR2 sequences are KGHDR and SFDVKD.

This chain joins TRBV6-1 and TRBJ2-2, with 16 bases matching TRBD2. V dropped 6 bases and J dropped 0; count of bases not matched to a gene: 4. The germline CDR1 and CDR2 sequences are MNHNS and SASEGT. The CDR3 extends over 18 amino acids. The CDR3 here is CASRGLAGGPANTGELFF. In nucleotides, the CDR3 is TGTGCCAGCAGGGGACTAGCGGGGGGGCCCGCGAACACCGGGGAGCTGTTTTTT.

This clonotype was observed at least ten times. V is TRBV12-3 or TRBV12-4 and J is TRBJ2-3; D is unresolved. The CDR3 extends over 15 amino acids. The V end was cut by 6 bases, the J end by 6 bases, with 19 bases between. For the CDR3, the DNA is TGTGCCAGCAGCCTCCTAGAGAGGCACACCGATACGCAGTATTTT. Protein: CASSLLERHTDTQYF.

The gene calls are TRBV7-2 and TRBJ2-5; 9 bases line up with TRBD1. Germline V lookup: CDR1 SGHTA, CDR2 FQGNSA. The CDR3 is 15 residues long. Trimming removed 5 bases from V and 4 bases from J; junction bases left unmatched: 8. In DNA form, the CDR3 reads TGTGCCAGCAGCCCCAACAGGGGGCGCATAGAGACCCAGTACTTC. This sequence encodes CASSPNRGRIETQYF.

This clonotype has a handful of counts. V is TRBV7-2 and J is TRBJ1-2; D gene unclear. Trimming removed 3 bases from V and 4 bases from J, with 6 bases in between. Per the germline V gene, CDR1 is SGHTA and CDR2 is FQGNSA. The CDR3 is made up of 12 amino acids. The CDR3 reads CASSFPRYGYTF. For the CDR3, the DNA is TGTGCCAGCAGCTTTCCTCGCTATGGCTACACCTTC.